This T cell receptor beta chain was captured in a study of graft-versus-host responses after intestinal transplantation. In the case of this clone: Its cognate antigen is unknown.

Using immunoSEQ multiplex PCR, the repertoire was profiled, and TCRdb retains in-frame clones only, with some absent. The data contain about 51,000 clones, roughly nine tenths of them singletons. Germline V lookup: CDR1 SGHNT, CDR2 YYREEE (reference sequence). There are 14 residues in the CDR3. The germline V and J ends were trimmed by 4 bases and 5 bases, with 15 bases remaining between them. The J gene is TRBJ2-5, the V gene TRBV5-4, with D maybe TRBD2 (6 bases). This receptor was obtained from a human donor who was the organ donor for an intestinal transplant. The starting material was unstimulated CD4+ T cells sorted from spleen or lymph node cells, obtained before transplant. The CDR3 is CASSLPGVVETQYF. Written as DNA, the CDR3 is TGTGCCAGCAGCCTGCCGGGGGTGGTGGAGACCCAGTACTTC. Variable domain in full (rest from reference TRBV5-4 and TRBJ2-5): ETGVTQSPTHLIKTRGQQVTLRCSSQSGHNTVSWYQQALGQGPQFIFQYYREEENGRGNFPPRFSGLQFPNYSSELNVNALELDDSALYLCASSLPGVVETQYFGPGTRLLVL.